This TCR beta chain was captured in a study of blood T cell repertoires in COVID-19. The germline CDR1 and CDR2 sequences are SEHNR and FQNEAQ (reference sequence). Trimming cost V 10 bases and J 5 bases, with 10 bases left between them. This CDR3 is built from 11 residues. The repertoire was sequenced with immunoSEQ multiplex PCR; TCRdb's copy has only in-frame clones and lacks some. The data contain more than 250,000 clones, 86% of them singletons. The source material was peripheral blood. The sequence derives from a woman in her twenties or thirties who had recovered from COVID-19. V is TRBV7-9 and J is TRBJ2-3; a weak D match, TRBD1 (6 bases). CDR3 DNA: TGTGCCACCAACAGGGAAGATACGCAGTATTTT. It specifies CATNREDTQYF.